Given below is one TCR beta chain in context. This record comes from a study of blood T cell repertoires in COVID-19. Germline CDR1 reads MGHDK; CDR2 reads SYGVNS. This CDR3 region has 12 residues. V was pared by 5 bases and J by 9 bases, with 12 bases between. Assay used: immunoSEQ multiplex PCR; TCRdb lists only in-frame clones, some missing. In the table there are some 120,000 clones, about 79% of which are singletons. Sequencing was carried out using peripheral blood. This chain joins TRBV25-1 and TRBJ2-3, with a possible D match to TRBD2 (5 bases). This clonotype was obtained from a man aged 40-49 years with active or convalescent COVID-19. This chain's CDR3 is CASSLTPGTQYF. The CDR3 nucleotides read TGTGCCAGCAGTCTGACCCCGGGGACGCAGTATTTT.